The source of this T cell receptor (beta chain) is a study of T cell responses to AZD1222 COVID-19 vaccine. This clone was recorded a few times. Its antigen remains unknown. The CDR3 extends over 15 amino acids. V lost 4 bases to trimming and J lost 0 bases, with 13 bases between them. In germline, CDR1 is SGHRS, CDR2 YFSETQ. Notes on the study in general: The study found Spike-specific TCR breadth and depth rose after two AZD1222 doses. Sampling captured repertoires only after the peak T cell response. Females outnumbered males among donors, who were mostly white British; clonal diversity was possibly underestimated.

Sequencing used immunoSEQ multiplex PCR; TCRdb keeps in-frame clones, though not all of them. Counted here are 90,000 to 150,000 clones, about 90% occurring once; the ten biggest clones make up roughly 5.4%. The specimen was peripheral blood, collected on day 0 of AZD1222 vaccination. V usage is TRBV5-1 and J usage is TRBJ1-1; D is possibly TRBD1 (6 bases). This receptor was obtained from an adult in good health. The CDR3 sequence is CASSQTGGLNTEAFF. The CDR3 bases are TGCGCCAGCAGCCAAACTGGGGGCCTGAACACTGAAGCTTTCTTT.